The 4 T cell receptor beta chains given below trace back to one sample, sequenced in a study of T cell responses to AZD1222 COVID-19 vaccine. The protocol was immunoSEQ multiplex PCR, while the TCRdb copy is restricted to in-frame clones and leaves out a portion. There are about 76,000 clones in the sample; roughly 80% occur only once, and 25% to 30% lies in the top ten. The sample here was peripheral blood, taken 28 days after the second dose of the MenACWY control vaccine. The source of these receptors is an adult who received the MenACWY meningococcal vaccine as a control.

A note on this clone: A junction boundary mismatches the germline segment, possibly from a read error. This chain connects TRBV7-7 to TRBJ1-1, with D perhaps TRBD1 (5 bases). Per the germline V gene, CDR1 is SSHAT and CDR2 is FNYEAQ (reference sequence). This CDR3 has 16 amino acids. CDR3 bases: TGTGCTAGCAGCTTAGCCGGGCCTGGGGCCAACACTGAAGCTTTCTTT. Translated, it gives CASSLAGPGANTEAFF.

The chain has TRBV5-8 and TRBJ2-1; TRBD2 aligns across 12 bases. Germline CDR1 reads SGHTS; CDR2 reads YDEGEE. Trimming took 0 bases from V and 1 from J; bases not matched to a gene: 11. CDR3 length equals 20 residues. The CDR3: CASSLAGLAGPTGSYNEQFF. The CDR3 DNA follows: TGTGCCAGCAGCTTGGCTGGACTAGCGGGGCCTACCGGGTCCTACAATGAGCAGTTCTTC. The whole variable domain, remainder taken from reference TRBV5-8 and TRBJ2-1, is EAGVTQSPTHLIKTRGQQATLRCSPISGHTSVYWYQQALGLGLQFLLWYDEGEERNRGNFPPRFSGRQFPNYSSELNVNALELEDSALYLCASSLAGLAGPTGSYNEQFFGPGTRLTVL.

This clone came up many times. The V gene is TRBV5-1, the J gene TRBJ1-1; 7 bases map to TRBD1. The CDR3 extends over 18 amino acids. CDR1 and CDR2 from the germline V gene are SGHRS and YFSETQ. V was pared by 2 bases and J by 0 bases, with 13 bases of the junction left unmatched. The CDR3 region has the DNA TGCGCCAGCAGCTTCTTCCCCCGACAGGGTTCCATGAACACTGAAGCTTTCTTT. Translated, it gives CASSFFPRQGSMNTEAFF.

The V and J genes are TRBV3-1 (or the pseudogene TRBV3-2) and TRBJ2-3, with 9 bases aligning to TRBD2. The V gene's germline CDR1 is LGHDT and CDR2 YNNKEL (reference sequence). The CDR3 runs 17 residues. With V trimmed by 4 bases and J by 4 bases, 12 bases remained unmatched. The CDR3 DNA reads TGTGCCAGCAGCCCCAACCCCTTAGCGGGAGTGCCAGATACGCAGTATTTT. This sequence encodes CASSPNPLAGVPDTQYF.